This TCR beta chain appears in the sequencing data of a study of cytomegalovirus exposure and HLA in healthy donors (dated by TCRdb to 2017 to 2019). Notes on the research overall: According to an earlier analysis of 587 of the donors, 150 million to 200 million T cells yielded over 90 million unique TCR beta sequences and approximately 300 Gb of sequence data. HLA typing covered class I and class II loci at four-digit resolution. Four or five DR-DQ haplotypes were handled as single units for association and clustering, since linkage in the cohort was strong. To decide whether each TCR beta V gene segment behaved as functional or pseudogenic, an earlier analysis of over 500 of the donors relied on high-throughput TCR beta sequencing. The study aimed to test whether signatures of past pathogen exposure could be identified by cataloging public T cell receptors. Of the 300 to 400 genotyped donors, 65% to 90% fell in the genetic ancestry cluster associated with self-reported Caucasian donors. Typing coverage varied by locus: 629-630 donors for A, B, C, DRB1 and DQB1; some 520 for DQA1; approximately 570 for DPA1; under 490 for DPB1. Across 300 to 500 genotyped donors of the cohort, an average of roughly 250,000 unique TCR beta nucleotide sequences per donor were sequenced, and 15% to 20% of those sequences were non-productive. A separate validation cohort of approximately 120 different subjects was used in addition to the 666-subject first cohort. Donor age, sex, ethnicity and CMV serostatus were compiled alongside the repertoire data. Rather than drawing on any new phenotypic data, the later analysis identified candidate immune exposures from TCR beta sequences and the way those sequences occurred across donors. The study profiled the T cell repertoires of approximately 700 subjects by immunosequencing and related them to cytomegalovirus serostatus. Roughly 300 gigabases of sequencing data and around 85 million unique TCR sequences made up an early release that covered under 750 HLA-typed donors. To predict cytomegalovirus infection status, the study combined high-throughput TCR immunosequencing, statistical association of individual TCRs with disease status, and machine learning. A later genetic analysis took genome-wide SNP genotypes for about three fifths of the roughly 670 donors and used that subset as a discovery cohort. Every repertoire in the discovery cohort had been generated on one and the same sequencing platform. A later analysis re-analyzed previously published TCR beta repertoires from 650 to 800 donors and added high-resolution HLA genotyping to study TCR occurrence patterns.

Taken from cysteine to phenylalanine, the CDR3 has 15 residues. The entry retains the CDR3 DNA only, 45 bases that are in frame from base 1. Looking up the germline V gene yields CDR1 SGHRS and CDR2 YFSETQ. The germline V end is reduced by 4 bases and the J end by 0 bases; junction bases left unmatched: 4. In total, 666 healthy bone marrow donors made up the cohort. At the time of sampling, all cohort members were nominally healthy, though unrecorded immune exposures were likely present. The donor was CMV seropositive and belonged to the group of 250 to 350 seropositive cohort members. Each donor provided a peripheral blood sample, and peripheral blood mononuclear cells were used for TCR beta sequencing. The Qiagen DNeasy Blood Extraction Kit was used to extract genomic DNA from the blood cell samples. Libraries were prepared through the immunoSEQ multiplex PCR assay. For the multiplex PCR, a mixture combining 60 forward primers for TCR Vbeta segments and 13 reverse primers for TCR Jbeta segments was used. The CDR3 region of rearranged TCR beta genes was amplified from genomic DNA by a multiplex PCR assay. The amplified TCR beta libraries were sequenced on the Illumina HiSeq System as 87-base-pair reads. Per the source publication's procedure: A later analysis counted tens of millions of unique TCR beta chains across the 666 repertoires, and some 11 million of these chains were shared by at least two donors. Raw reads were error-corrected and collapsed into unique sequences by a nearest-neighbor algorithm in which closely related sequences were merged to remove PCR and sequencing errors. V, D and J gene segments were assigned by aligning CDR3 sequences to IMGT reference sequences. For a sequence to be retained, a match of at least six nucleotides was required to both a V gene segment and a J gene segment. Rearrangements were classified as productive when the CDR3 lacked stop codons and remained in frame with V and J, and all other rearrangements were classified as non-productive. Following IMGT convention, CDR3 was defined as the stretch from the second conserved V-encoded cysteine up to the conserved J-encoded phenylalanine. Sequences without an unambiguous match to a single V gene segment were excluded from the earlier analysis of several hundred of the donors. An earlier analysis of about 590 of the donors classified V segments as functional when productive rearrangements were above 56.7% and as segregating when the standard deviation between donors was above 5%. To diagnose cytomegalovirus status from the catalog of TCR beta chain sequences, a statistical classification framework was built. In a later analysis, V and J genes were assigned by comparing TCR nucleotide sequences against IMGT/GENE-DB human TR gene sequences. A later analysis assigned CDR3 sequences and most-parsimonious VDJ recombination scenarios with the TCRdist pipeline. In a later analysis, every TCR beta chain was defined by the combination of its CDR3 amino acid sequence and its V-gene family, and reads without a unique V-gene family were dropped. A later analysis removed 600 or so highly shared, low-generation-probability nucleotide sequences to deal with suspected cross-contamination and a sequencing artifact. A later analysis calculated a clonal expansion index for each public chain from normalized within-repertoire ranks of inferred template counts. Generation probabilities in a later analysis came from a VDJ recombination model fitted to out-of-frame rearrangements, and those results were checked against IGoR. A later analysis scored TCR-TCR, TCR-HLA and TCR-CMV co-occurrence with hypergeometric tests, applying a repertoire-size bias correction to TCR pairs. A later analysis estimated false discovery rates by permuting HLA or CMV assignments 20 times. In a later analysis, co-occurring TCRs were grouped with DBSCAN, and TCRdist sequence similarity was added when clustering was performed within HLA-allele-positive subsets. For co-occurrence clustering, repertoires with fewer than 30,000 or more than 120,000 public chains were excluded, along with roughly five repertoires with anomalous nucleotide sharing. TCRdb took over this immuneACCESS table, retaining in-frame rearrangements with V and J assigned. Such tables are incomplete; in checked studies, under half of the missing clones stem from an unresolved V gene, and the remainder is unexplained. The V and J calls and the clone size are those of that table, but D and trimming were determined from the DNA. Within this sample are 130,000 to 150,000 clones, with roughly 70% of them counted one time only. The top ten clonotypes cover roughly 4.5% of the sample.

About this clone itself: The clone's antigen remains unknown. Base qualities are not recorded, but no much larger clone differs from it by a single base.

Beyond this particular receptor, the publication reports: A further reported finding was that TCR beta sequences accurately predicted the HLA-A and HLA-B alleles for most subjects in the first cohort. Most CMV-associated TCR beta chains appeared to be HLA-restricted in a later analysis, and the HLA associations seemed to be driven largely by CMV exposure. An association between a missense DCLRE1C variant and V-gene and J-gene trimming of TCR beta chains was found in a later genetic analysis and replicated in an independent cohort. In a later analysis, TCR association rates were found to vary across HLA loci, with the most associated TCRs seen for DRB1 alleles and the fewest for HLA-C alleles. Some IMGT-functional V segments, including TRBV6-2 and TRBV6-3, could not be distinguished by the 87-base-pair reads and were therefore excluded. The study listed 164 TCR beta chains as associated with cytomegalovirus. In this cohort, only TCR beta chains were sequenced, and detectable features were limited by the absence of alpha or paired-chain data. Compared with equally common non-associated chains, HLA-associated TCR beta chains in a later analysis were more clonally expanded and had lower generation probabilities. Over 15 rarely observed V segments, including chromosome 9 orphons, were excluded from the earlier analysis of some 590 of the donors because counts were too low. In vitro tests confirmed that a few of the cytomegalovirus-associated TCR beta chains recognize cytomegalovirus antigens. A group of highly shared sequence variants was considered likely to be a technical artifact of the sequencing pipeline. Specific HLA alleles were associated with over 15,000 TCR beta sequences at a false discovery rate of 0.05 in a later analysis. The authors suggested that the approach could potentially be extended to other disease states and immunological phenotypes. Because some donors lacked HLA typing at each locus, the association tests relied only on the typed subset. Immune exposure information for the cohort was limited to CMV serostatus. In both the original and validation cohorts, the classifier was reported to diagnose cytomegalovirus status with high specificity and sensitivity. Across donors, most TCR sequences were observed very rarely, whereas some public TCRs were present in many individuals. According to a later analysis, parvovirus B19, influenza, CMV and Epstein-Barr virus appeared linked to several top co-occurrence clusters. When HLA alleles, especially DR and DQ, strongly co-occurred, TCR associations were difficult to assign to individual alleles. A later genetic analysis reported fewer N-insertions in productive TCRs among donors in an Asian-associated ancestry cluster than the approximately 670-donor mean. Roughly uniform sequencing depth across donors was assumed in presence/absence analyses, although this assumption may not hold. Correlated functional status among segregating V segments might be attributable to linkage disequilibrium, but an unknown experimental factor could not be ruled out. In an earlier analysis of approximately 590 of the donors, most TCR beta V segments were observed in productive rearrangements about 87% or about 30% of the time, broadly matching IMGT annotations.

The sequence came from a man aged 18-30 years in good health and CMV-seropositive. The V and J segments used are TRBV5-1 and TRBJ1-3; 7 bases in between match TRBD1. Sequencing input: PBMCs. Here is the DNA: TGCGCCAGCAGCGCGGGACAGATCTCTGGAAACACCATATATTTT. Translated, it reads CASSAGQISGNTIYF.